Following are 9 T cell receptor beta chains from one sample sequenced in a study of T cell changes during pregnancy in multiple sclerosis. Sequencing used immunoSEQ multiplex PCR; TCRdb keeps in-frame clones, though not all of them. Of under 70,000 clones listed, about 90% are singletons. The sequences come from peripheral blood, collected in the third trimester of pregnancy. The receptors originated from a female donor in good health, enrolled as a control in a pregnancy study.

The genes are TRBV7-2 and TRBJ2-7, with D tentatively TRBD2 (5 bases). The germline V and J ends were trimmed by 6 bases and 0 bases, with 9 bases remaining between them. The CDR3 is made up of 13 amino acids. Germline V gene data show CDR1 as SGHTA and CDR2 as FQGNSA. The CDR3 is CASRGSTSYEQYF. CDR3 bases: TGTGCCAGCAGGGGGAGCACCTCCTACGAGCAGTACTTC. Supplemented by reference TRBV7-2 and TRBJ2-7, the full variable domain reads GAGVSQSPSNKVTEKGKDVELRCDPISGHTALYWYRQSLGQGLEFLIYFQGNSAPDKSGLPSDRFSAERTGGSVSTLTIQRTQQEDSAVYLCASRGSTSYEQYFGPGTRLTVT.

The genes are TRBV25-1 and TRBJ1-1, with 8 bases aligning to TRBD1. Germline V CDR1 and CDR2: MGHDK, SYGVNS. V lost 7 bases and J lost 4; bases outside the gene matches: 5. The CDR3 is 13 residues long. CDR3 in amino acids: CASTPTGGTEAFF. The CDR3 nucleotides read TGTGCCAGCACTCCCACAGGGGGCACTGAAGCTTTCTTT.

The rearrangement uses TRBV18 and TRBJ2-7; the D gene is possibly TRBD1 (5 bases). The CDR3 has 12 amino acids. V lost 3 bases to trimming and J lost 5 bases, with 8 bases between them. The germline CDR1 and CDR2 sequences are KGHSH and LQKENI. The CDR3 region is CASSPATDEQYF. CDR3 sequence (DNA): TGTGCCAGCTCACCTGCGACAGACGAGCAGTACTTC.

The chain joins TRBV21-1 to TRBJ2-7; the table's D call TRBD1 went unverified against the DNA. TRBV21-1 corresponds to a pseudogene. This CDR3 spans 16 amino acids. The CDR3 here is CASTSLQGATLYEQYF. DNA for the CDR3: TGTGCCAGCACCTCACTACAGGGGGCGACTCTCTACGAGCAGTACTTC.

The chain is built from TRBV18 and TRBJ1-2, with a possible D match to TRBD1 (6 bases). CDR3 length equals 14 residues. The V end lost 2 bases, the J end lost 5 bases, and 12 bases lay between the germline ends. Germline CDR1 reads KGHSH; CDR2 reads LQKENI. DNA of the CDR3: TGTGCCAGCTCACCATCCAGGGGCGAATATGGCTACACCTTC. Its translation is CASSPSRGEYGYTF.

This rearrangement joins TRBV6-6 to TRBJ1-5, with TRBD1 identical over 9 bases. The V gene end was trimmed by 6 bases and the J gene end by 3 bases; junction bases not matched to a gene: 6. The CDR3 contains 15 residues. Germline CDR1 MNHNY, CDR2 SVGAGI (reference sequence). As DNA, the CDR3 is TGTGCCAGCAGGGGACAGGGTGGCCCCAATCAGCCCCAGCATTTT. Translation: CASRGQGGPNQPQHF.

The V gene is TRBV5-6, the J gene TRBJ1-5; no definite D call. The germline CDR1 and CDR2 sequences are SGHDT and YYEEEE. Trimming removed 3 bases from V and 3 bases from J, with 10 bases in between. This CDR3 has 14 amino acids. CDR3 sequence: CASSWRDSNQPQHF. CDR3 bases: TGTGCCAGCAGCTGGAGGGATTCCAATCAGCCCCAGCATTTT.

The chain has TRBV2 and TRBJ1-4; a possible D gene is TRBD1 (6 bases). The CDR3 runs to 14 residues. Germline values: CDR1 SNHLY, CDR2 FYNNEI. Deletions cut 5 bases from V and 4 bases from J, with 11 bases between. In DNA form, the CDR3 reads TGTGCCAGCAGTCAGGGGTGGGGTAATGAAAAACTGTTTTTT. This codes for CASSQGWGNEKLFF.

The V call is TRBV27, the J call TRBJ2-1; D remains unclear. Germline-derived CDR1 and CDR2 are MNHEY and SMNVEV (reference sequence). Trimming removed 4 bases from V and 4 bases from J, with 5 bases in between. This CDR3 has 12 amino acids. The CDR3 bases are TGTGCCAGCAGTTCGGTATACAATGAGCAGTTCTTC. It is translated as CASSSVYNEQFF.